Sequencing of this T cell receptor (beta chain) was carried out in a study of T cells after yellow fever vaccination. Study-wide results and limits: Booster sampling recovered most clones from primary vaccination (approximately 97% CD4, around 90% CD8). Any FACS-sorted repertoire could hold abundant clonotypes that contaminate it from the bulk population. Overlap between CD4 and CD8 compartments was detected for a small share of clonotypes.

Details on this clonotype: What it binds is unknown.

Germline assignment: CDR1 SGHTA and CDR2 FQGNSA. V dropped 4 bases and J dropped 3; count of bases not matched to a gene: 3. CDR3 length equals 13 residues. TCRdb re-called the 5' RACE reads with MiXCR, one entry per CDR3 protein. The sample holds more than 300,000 distinct CDR3 sequences, about 10% seen once. The material sequenced was CD4+ T cells sorted from PBMCs, taken 45 days after the yellow fever booster vaccination. This chain connects TRBV7-2 to TRBJ2-7, with TRBD2 matching over 7 bases. The source is a man aged 18 to 29 who received the YFV17D yellow fever vaccine. For the CDR3, the DNA is TGTGCCAGCAGCTCCAGCGGGGACTACGAGCAGTACTTC. Its translation is CASSSSGDYEQYF.